This T cell receptor beta chain was captured by sequencing in a study of OX40 agonist ivuxolimab in advanced cancers. For the study at large: One patient with hepatocellular carcinoma and two with cutaneous melanoma, three in all, had partial responses.

The CDR3 sequence is 16 residues long. CDR1 KGHSH and CDR2 LQKENI come from the germline V gene. J gave up 5 bases and V 3 bases, and 10 bases lay outside the gene matches. Overall study findings and caveats: CD8+ T cells showed, on average, more clonal expansion than CD4+ cells. Antigen specificity of clonally expanded peripheral T cells was not established.

Profiled with immunoSEQ multiplex PCR; TCRdb holds only in-frame clones, not every one. Of 22,000 or so clones listed, roughly 80% are singletons. About this clone: Its antigen is unidentified.

The rearrangement links TRBV18 to TRBJ1-3; 7 bases are shared with TRBD1. This TCR derives from an adult with an advanced solid tumor such as melanoma, head and neck, liver or kidney cancer. The sample consisted of CD4+ or CD8+ T cells sorted from blood, taken in a trial of the OX40 agonist ivuxolimab. The CDR3 protein is CASSPQEAGGRNTIYF. The CDR3 coding sequence is TGTGCCAGCTCACCTCAAGAAGCAGGGGGTCGAAACACCATATATTTT.